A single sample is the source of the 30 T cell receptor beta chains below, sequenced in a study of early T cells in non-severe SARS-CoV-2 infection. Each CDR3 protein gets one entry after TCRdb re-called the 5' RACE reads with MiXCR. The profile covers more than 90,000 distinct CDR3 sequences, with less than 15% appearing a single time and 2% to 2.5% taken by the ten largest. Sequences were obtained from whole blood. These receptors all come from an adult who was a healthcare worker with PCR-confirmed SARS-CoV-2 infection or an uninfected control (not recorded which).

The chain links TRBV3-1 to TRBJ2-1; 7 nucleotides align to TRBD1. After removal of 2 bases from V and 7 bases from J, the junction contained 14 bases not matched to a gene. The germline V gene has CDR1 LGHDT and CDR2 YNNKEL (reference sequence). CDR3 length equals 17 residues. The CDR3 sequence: CASSQKWTGDYDNEQFF. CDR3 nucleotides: TGTGCCAGCAGCCAAAAATGGACAGGCGACTATGATAATGAGCAGTTCTTC.

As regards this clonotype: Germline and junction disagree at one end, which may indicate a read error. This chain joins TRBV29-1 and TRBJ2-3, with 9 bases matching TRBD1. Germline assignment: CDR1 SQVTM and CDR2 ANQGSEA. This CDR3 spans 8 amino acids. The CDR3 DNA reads TGCAGCGACGGACAGGGGAATTTT. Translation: CSDGQGNF.

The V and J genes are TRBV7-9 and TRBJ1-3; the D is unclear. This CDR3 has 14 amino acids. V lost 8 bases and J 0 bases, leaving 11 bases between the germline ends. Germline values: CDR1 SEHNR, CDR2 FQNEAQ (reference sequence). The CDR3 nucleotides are TGTGCCAGCGACGGGGTCATCTCTGGAAACACCATATATTTT. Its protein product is CASDGVISGNTIYF. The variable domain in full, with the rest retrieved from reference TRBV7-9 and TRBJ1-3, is DTGVSQNPRHKITKRGQNVTFRCDPISEHNRLYWYRQTLGQGPEFLTYFQNEAQLEKSRLLSDRFSAERPKGSFSTLEIQRTEQGDSAMYLCASDGVISGNTIYFGEGSWLTVV.

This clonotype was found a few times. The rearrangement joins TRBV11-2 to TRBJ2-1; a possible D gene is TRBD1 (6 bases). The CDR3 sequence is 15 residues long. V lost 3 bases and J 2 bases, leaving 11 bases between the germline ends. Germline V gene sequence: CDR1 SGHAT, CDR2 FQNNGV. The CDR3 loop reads CASSFGQSTYNEQFF. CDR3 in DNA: TGTGCCAGCAGCTTCGGACAGTCCACCTACAATGAGCAGTTCTTC.

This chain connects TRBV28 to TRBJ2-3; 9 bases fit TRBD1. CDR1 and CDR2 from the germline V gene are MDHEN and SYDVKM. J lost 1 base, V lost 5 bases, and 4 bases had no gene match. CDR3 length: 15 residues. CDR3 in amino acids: CASSTGGAGTDTQYF. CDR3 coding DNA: TGTGCCAGCAGTACAGGGGGCGCGGGCACAGATACGCAGTATTTT.

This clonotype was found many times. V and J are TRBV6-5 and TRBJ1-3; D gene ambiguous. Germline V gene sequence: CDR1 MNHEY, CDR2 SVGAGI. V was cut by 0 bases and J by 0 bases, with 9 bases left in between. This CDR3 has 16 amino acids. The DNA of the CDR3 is TGTGCCAGCAGTTACTCGGGCAGCGCCTCTGGAAACACCATATATTTT. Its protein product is CASSYSGSASGNTIYF.

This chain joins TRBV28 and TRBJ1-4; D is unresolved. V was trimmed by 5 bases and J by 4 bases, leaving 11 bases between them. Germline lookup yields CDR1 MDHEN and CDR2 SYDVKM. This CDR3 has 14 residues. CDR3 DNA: TGTGCCAGCAGTCCCCTGGGGTATAATGAAAAACTGTTTTTT. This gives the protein CASSPLGYNEKLFF.

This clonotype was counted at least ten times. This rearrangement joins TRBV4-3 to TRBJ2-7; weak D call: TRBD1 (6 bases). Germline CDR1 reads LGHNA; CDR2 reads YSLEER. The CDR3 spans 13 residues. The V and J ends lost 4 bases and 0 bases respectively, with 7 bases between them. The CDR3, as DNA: TGCGCCAGCAGCCGGACAGTCTCCTACGAGCAGTACTTC. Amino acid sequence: CASSRTVSYEQYF.

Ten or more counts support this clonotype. The CDR3 spells CASSPLAGTGELFF. The CDR3 region has the DNA TGTGCCAGCTCACCACTCGCGGGAACCGGGGAGCTGTTTTTT. This chain joins TRBV18 and TRBJ2-2, with TRBD2 as a possible D gene (6 bases). This CDR3 region has 14 residues. V lost 1 base and J 5 bases, leaving 8 bases between the germline ends. CDR1 and CDR2 (germline): KGHSH, LQKENI.

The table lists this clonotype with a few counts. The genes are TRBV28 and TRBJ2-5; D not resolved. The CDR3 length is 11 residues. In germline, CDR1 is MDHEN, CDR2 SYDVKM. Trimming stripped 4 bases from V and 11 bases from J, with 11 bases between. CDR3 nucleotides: TGTGCCAGCAGTTCGGATGTAACTCAGTACTTC. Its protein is CASSSDVTQYF.

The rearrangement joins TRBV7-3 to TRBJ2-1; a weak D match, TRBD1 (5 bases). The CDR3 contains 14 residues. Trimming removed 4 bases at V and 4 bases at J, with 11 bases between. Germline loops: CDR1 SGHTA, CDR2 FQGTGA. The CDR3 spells CASSSRTGYNEQFF. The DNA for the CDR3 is TGTGCCAGCAGCTCACGAACAGGTTACAATGAGCAGTTCTTC.

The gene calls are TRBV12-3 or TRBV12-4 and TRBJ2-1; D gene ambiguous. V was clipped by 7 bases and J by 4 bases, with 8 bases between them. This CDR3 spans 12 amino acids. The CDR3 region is CASKNGYNEQFF. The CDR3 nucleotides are TGTGCCAGCAAGAATGGATACAATGAGCAGTTCTTC.

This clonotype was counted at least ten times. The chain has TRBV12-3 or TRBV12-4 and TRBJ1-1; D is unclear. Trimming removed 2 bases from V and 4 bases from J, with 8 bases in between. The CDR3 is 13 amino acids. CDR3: CASSLWVATEAFF. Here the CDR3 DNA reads TGTGCCAGCAGTTTATGGGTAGCCACTGAAGCTTTCTTT.

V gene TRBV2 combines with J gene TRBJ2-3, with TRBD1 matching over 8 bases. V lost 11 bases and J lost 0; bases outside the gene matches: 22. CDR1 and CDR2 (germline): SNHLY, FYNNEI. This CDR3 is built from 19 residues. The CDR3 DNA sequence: TGTGCCGCGGGTACAAACGCCGTTCCGGGACAGGAAAGCACAGATACGCAGTATTTT. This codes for CAAGTNAVPGQESTDTQYF.

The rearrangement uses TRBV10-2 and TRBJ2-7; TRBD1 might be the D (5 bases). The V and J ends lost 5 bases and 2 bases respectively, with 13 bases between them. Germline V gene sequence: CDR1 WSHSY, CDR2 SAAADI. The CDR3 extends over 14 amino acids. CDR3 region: CASSTSRAPYEQYF. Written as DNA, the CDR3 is TGCGCCAGCAGTACCTCCAGGGCCCCCTACGAGCAGTACTTC.

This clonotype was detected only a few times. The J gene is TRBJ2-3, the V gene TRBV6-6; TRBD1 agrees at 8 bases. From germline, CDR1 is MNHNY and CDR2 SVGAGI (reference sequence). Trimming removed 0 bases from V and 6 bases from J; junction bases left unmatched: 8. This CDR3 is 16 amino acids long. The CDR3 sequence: CASSYSWPGGADTQYF. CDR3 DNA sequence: TGTGCCAGCAGTTACTCGTGGCCAGGGGGCGCCGATACGCAGTATTTT.

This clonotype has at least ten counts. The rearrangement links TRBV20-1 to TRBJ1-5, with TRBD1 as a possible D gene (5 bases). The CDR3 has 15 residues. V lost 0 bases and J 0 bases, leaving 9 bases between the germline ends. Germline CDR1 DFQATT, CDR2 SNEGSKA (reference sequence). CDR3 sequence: CSARETEISNQPQHF. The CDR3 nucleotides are TGCAGTGCTAGAGAGACAGAGATTAGCAATCAGCCCCAGCATTTT.

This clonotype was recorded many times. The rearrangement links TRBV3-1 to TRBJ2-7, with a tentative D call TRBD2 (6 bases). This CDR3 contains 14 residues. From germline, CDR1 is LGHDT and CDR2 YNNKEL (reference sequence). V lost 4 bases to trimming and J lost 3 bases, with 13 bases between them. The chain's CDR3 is CASSRPGGFYEQYF. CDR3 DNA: TGTGCCAGCAGCCGTCCCGGGGGATTCTACGAGCAGTACTTC.

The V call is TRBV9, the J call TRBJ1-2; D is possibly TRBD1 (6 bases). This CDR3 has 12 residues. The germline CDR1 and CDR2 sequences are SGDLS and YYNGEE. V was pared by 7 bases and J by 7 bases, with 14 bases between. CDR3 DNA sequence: TGTGCCAGCGGAAACACAGGGCTTGGCTACACCTTC. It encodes CASGNTGLGYTF.

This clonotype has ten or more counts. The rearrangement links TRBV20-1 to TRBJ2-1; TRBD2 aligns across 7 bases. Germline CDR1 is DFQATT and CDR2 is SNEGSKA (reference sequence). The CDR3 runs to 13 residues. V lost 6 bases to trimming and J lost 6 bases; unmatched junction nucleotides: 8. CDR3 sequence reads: CSALRGTINEQFF. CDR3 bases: TGCAGTGCCCTGCGGGGGACGATCAATGAGCAGTTCTTC.

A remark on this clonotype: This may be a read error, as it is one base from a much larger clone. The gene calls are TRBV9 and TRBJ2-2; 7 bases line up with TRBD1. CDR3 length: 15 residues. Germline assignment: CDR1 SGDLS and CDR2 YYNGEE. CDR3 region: CASSVEGAITGELLF. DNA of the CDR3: TGTGCCAGCAGCGTCGAGGGGGCCATCACCGGGGAGCTGCTTTTT.

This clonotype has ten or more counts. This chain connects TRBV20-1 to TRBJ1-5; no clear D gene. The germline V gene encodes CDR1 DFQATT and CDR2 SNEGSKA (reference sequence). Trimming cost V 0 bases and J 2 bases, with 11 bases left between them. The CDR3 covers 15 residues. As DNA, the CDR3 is TGCAGTGCTAGAGATCCCGCTTACGGCAATCAGCCCCAGCATTTT. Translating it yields CSARDPAYGNQPQHF.

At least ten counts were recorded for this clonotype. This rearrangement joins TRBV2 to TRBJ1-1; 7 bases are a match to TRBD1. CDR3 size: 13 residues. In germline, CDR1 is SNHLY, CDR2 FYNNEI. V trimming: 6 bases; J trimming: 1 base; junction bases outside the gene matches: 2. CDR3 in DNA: TGTGCCAGCAGCCGACAGGGGAACACTGAAGCTTTCTTT. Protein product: CASSRQGNTEAFF.

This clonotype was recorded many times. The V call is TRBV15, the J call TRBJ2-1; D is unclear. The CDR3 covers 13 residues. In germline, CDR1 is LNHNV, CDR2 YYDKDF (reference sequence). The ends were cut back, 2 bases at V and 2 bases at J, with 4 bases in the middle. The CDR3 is CATSRSAYNEQFF. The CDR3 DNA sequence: TGTGCCACCAGCAGATCAGCCTACAATGAGCAGTTCTTC.

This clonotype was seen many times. DNA of the CDR3: TGTGCCAGCTCACCGGGCAGCGAGACCTACGAGCAGTACTTC. It translates to CASSPGSETYEQYF. The J gene is TRBJ2-7, the V gene TRBV18; D remains unclear. Germline CDR1 reads KGHSH; CDR2 reads LQKENI. The V gene lost 3 bases and the J gene lost 2 bases, with 11 bases spanning the gap. The CDR3 totals 14 residues.

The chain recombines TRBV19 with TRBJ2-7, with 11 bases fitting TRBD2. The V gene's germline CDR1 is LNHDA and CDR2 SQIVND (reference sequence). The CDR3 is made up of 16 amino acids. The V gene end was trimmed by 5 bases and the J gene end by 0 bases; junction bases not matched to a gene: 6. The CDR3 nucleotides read TGTGCCAGTAGTGCGGCTAGCGGGGGGCCCTCCTACGAGCAGTACTTC. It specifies CASSAASGGPSYEQYF.

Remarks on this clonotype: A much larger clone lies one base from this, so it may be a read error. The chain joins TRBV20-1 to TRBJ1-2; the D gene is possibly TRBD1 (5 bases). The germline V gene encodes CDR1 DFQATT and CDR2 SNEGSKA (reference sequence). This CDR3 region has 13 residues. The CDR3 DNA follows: TGCACTGCTAGATCGGGGGAAGAGTATGGCTACACCTTC. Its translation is CTARSGEEYGYTF.

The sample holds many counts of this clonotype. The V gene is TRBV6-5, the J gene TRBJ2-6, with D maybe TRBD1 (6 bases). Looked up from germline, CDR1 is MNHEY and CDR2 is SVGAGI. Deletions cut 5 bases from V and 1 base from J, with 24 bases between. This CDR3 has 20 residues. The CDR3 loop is CASSQRGRQVQGSGANVLTF. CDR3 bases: TGTGCCAGCAGTCAACGGGGCCGACAGGTTCAGGGGTCTGGGGCCAACGTCCTGACTTTC.

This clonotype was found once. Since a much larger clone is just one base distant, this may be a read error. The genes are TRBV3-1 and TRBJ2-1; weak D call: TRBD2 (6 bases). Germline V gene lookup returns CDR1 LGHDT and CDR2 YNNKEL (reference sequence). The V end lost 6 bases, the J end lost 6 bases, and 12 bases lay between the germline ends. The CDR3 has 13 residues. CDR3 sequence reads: CASRPSGGNEQFF. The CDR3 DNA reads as TGTGCCAGCAGACCGTCCGGGGGCAATGAGCAGTTCTTC.

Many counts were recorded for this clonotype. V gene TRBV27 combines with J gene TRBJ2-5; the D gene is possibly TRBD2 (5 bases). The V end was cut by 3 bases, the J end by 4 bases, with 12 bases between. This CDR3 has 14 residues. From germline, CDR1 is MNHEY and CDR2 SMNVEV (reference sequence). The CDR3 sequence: CASSLGVKGETQYF. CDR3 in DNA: TGTGCCAGCAGTTTGGGAGTGAAAGGAGAGACCCAGTACTTC.